This T cell receptor (beta chain) is from a study of blood T cell repertoires in COVID-19. The V gene lost 2 bases and the J gene lost 6 bases, with 23 bases spanning the gap. The CDR3 loop spans 17 amino acids. The germline V gene encodes CDR1 SEHNR and CDR2 FQNEAQ (reference sequence). The table came from immunoSEQ multiplex PCR; TCRdb's copy has only in-frame clones and leaves some out. The sample lists 55,000 to 75,000 clones, just under 80% seen once, with about a tenth in the top ten. The sequenced sample consisted of peripheral blood. The TCR sequence derives from a human donor in a cohort sampled during active COVID-19. The chain combines TRBV7-9 with TRBJ2-7; tentative D call: TRBD1 (6 bases). The DNA for the CDR3 is TGTGCCAGCAGCTTAAGTCCCCCCGGTCACAGGGCGGGCGAGCAGTACTTC. Translation: CASSLSPPGHRAGEQYF.